The clone carrying this T cell receptor (beta chain) was picked up one time. This CDR3 has 16 residues. Germline V CDR1 and CDR2: SGHNT, YYREEE (reference sequence). Unmatched junction bases numbered 5, after V lost 4 bases and J lost 3 bases. This specimen comes from a study of blood T cell repertoires in COVID-19. Generated by immunoSEQ multiplex PCR, the TCRdb table keeps only in-frame clones and is missing some. This table holds about 290,000 clones, approximately 88% found once. Sequences were obtained from PBMCs or T cells enriched from blood (not recorded which). The chain is built from TRBV5-4 and TRBJ2-2; the match to TRBD2 covers 11 bases. The TCR originated in a woman aged 40 to 55 who had recovered from COVID-19. The CDR3 sequence: CASSPGLAGHTGELFF. CDR3 nucleotide sequence: TGTGCCAGCAGCCCAGGACTAGCGGGTCACACCGGGGAGCTGTTTTTT.